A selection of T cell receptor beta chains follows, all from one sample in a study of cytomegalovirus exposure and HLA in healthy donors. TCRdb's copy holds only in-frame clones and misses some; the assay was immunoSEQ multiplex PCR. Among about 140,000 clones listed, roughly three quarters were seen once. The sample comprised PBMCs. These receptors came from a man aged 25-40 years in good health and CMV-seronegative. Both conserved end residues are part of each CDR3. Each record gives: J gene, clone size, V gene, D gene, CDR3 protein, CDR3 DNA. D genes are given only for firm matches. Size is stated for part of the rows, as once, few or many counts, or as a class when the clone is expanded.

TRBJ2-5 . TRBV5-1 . CASSFNPRQLGETQYF TGCGCCAGCAGCTTTAACCCCCGACAATTAGGAGAGACCCAGTACTTC
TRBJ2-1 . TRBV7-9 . CASSSGSVPNEQFF TGTGCCAGCAGCTCCGGGTCCGTTCCCAATGAGCAGTTCTTC
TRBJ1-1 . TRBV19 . CASTQDTVNTEAFF TGTGCCAGTACCCAGGACACGGTGAACACTGAAGCTTTCTTT
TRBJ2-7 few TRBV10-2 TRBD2 CASSDPSGSYEQYF TGCGCCAGCAGTGACCCTAGCGGGAGTTACGAGCAGTACTTC
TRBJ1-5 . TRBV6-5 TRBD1 CASSYSSTGLQPQHF TGTGCCAGCAGTTACTCATCGACAGGGCTTCAGCCCCAGCATTTT
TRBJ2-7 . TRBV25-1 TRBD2 CASSEYGTRFHEQYF TGTGCCAGCAGTGAATATGGGACTAGATTCCACGAGCAGTACTTC
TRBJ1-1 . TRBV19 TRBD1 CASSGPDRGRMNTEAFF TGTGCCAGTAGTGGCCCGGACAGGGGACGGATGAACACTGAAGCTTTCTTT
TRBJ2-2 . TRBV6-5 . CASSEVRATGELFF TGTGCCAGCAGTGAAGTCAGGGCCACCGGGGAGCTGTTTTTT
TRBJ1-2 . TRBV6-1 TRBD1 CASSDLGTAAGYTF TGTGCCAGCAGTGACTTGGGGACAGCAGCTGGCTACACCTTC
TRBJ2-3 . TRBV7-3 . CASSPKGVTSTDTQYF TGTGCCAGCAGCCCAAAGGGGGTGACTAGCACAGATACGCAGTATTTT
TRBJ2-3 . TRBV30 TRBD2 CAWATFTSGRGADTQYF TGTGCCTGGGCTACTTTTACTAGCGGGAGAGGTGCAGATACGCAGTATTTT
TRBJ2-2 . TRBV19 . CASKGMVTGELFF TGTGCCAGTAAGGGGATGGTCACCGGGGAGCTGTTTTTT
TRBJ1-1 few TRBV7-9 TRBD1 CASSTMDRGLTEAFF TGTGCCAGCAGCACAATGGACAGGGGACTCACTGAAGCTTTCTTT
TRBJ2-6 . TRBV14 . CASSQMDTGANVLTF TGTGCCAGCAGCCAAATGGACACTGGGGCCAACGTCCTGACTTTC
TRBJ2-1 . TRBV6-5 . CASSYVAGQNEQFF TGTGCCAGCAGTTACGTGGCAGGGCAGAATGAGCAGTTCTTC
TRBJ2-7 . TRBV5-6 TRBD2 CASSLDGGFEQYF TGTGCCAGCAGCTTGGACGGGGGGTTCGAGCAGTACTTC
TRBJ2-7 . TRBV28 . CASSPRGGAYEQYF TGTGCCAGCAGTCCCCGCGGGGGCGCCTACGAGCAGTACTTC
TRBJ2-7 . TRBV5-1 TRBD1 CASTPGGSAYEQYF TGCGCCAGTACGCCAGGGGGCAGCGCCTACGAGCAGTACTTC
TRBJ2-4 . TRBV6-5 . CASSPTGAKNIQYF TGTGCCAGCAGCCCAACTGGAGCCAAAAACATTCAGTACTTC
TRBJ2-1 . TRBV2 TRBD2 CASSDIAGGYNEQFF TGTGCCAGCAGTGACATAGCGGGAGGATACAATGAGCAGTTCTTC
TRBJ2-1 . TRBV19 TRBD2 CASSIGTGGYNEQFF TGTGCCAGTAGTATTGGGACGGGGGGGTACAATGAGCAGTTCTTC